Listed here is a single TCR beta chain. The sample is drawn from a study of blood T cell repertoires in COVID-19. About the study: PBMCs, B-cell-depleted T cells, or T cells were the source of the cDNA or gDNA that made up the material.

The data were produced by immunoSEQ multiplex PCR, yet TCRdb's version contains in-frame clones alone and is incomplete. The table records roughly 150,000 clones, approximately 88% of them present only once. The CDR3 spans 16 residues. The J segment lost 5 bases and the V segment lost 6 bases, leaving 6 bases of the junction unmatched. The germline V gene has CDR1 KGHDR and CDR2 SFDVKD. This receptor was identified in a human donor in a cohort sampled during active COVID-19. The rearrangement joins TRBV24-1 to TRBJ2-3; TRBD2 agrees at 14 bases. Material for sequencing was peripheral blood. In nucleotides, the CDR3 is TGTGCCACCAGTTTCGGGACTAGCGGGAGCGGAGATACGCAGTATTTT. It is translated as CATSFGTSGSGDTQYF.